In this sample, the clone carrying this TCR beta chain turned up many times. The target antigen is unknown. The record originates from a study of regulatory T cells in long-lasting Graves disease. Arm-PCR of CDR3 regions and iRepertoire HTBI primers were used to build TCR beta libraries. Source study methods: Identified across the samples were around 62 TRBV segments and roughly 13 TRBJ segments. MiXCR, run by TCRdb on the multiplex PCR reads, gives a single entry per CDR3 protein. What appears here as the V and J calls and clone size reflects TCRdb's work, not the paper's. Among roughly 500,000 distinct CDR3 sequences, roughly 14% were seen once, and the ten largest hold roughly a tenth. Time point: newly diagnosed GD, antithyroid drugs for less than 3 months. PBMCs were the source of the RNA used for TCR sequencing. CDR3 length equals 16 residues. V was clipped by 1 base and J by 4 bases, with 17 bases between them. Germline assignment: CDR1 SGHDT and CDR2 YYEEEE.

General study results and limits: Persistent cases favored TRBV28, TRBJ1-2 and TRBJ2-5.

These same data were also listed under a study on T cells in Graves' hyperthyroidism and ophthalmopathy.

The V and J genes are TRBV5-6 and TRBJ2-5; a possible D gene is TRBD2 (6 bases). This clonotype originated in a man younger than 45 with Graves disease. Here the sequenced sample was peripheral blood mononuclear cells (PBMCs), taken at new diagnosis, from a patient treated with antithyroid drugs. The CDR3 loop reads CASSLMIAAVVETQYF. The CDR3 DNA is TGTGCCAGCAGCTTGATGATAGCGGCAGTGGTAGAGACCCAGTACTTC. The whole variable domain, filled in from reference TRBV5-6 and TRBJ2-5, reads DAGVTQSPTHLIKTRGQQVTLRCSPKSGHDTVSWYQQALGQGPQFIFQYYEEEERQRGNFPDRFSGHQFPNYSSELNVNALLLGDSALYLCASSLMIAAVVETQYFGPGTRLLVL.